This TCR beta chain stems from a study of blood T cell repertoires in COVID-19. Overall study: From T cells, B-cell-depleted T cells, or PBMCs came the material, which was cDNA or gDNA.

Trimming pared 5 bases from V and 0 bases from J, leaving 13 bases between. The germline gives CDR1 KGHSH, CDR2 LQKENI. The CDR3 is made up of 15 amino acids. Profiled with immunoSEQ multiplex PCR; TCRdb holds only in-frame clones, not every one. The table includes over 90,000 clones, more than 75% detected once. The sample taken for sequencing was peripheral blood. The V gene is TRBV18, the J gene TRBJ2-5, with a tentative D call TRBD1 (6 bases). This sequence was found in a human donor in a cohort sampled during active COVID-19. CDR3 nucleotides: TGTGCCAGCTCAAAAGACCGACAGGACCAAGAGACCCAGTACTTC. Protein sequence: CASSKDRQDQETQYF.